This TCR beta chain was sequenced during a study of T cell clones after liver transplantation. For the study at large: Post-transplant blood was tracked for graft-donor-reactive T cell clones identified in a pre-transplant mixed lymphocyte reaction. Draws occurred before transplant, before withdrawal, and after complete or failed withdrawal. Study-level results: These preliminary findings come from unstandardized post-transplant sampling times.

Per the germline V gene, CDR1 is MNHEY and CDR2 is SVGAGI. The CDR3 extends over 13 amino acids. The V gene lost 1 base and the J gene lost 4 bases, with 7 bases spanning the gap. As to this clone: Its cognate antigen is unknown.

Repertoires were generated with immunoSEQ multiplex PCR, while TCRdb's copy carries only in-frame clones and drops some. The data hold 50,000 to 60,000 clones, with approximately 63% observed a single time. The material sequenced was CD4+ T cells from blood, taken at the roughly 15-month timepoint. The TCR originated in a human patient who received a liver transplant. Part of the T cell pool may stem from the graft donor. V is TRBV6-5 and J is TRBJ1-1, with D maybe TRBD1 (5 bases). The CDR3 bases are TGTGCCAGCAGTTACTTAAGGGGCACTGAAGCTTTCTTT. It specifies CASSYLRGTEAFF.